Listed here are 22 T cell receptor beta chains from one sample, sequenced in a study of blood T cell repertoires in COVID-19. Profiling relied on immunoSEQ multiplex PCR, and the TCRdb table lists in-frame clones only, not all of them. The sample lists roughly 300,000 clones, 85% to 90% occurring once. The sequencing sample was made of peripheral blood. All receptors derive from a woman aged 25-40 years with COVID-19, enrolled during active disease.

The rearrangement joins TRBV5-6 to TRBJ1-1; D might be TRBD1 (6 bases). Germline V lookup: CDR1 SGHDT, CDR2 YYEEEE. V was cut by 0 bases and J by 6 bases, with 12 bases left in between. The CDR3 is 14 amino acids. The CDR3 DNA reads TGTGCCAGCAGCTTGGTTCAGGGGATCGCTGAAGCTTTCTTT. Protein: CASSLVQGIAEAFF.

This chain joins TRBV11-2 and TRBJ2-3, with D tentatively TRBD2 (6 bases). The germline V and J ends were trimmed by 3 bases and 2 bases, with 12 bases remaining between them. There are 15 residues in the CDR3. Germline V gene sequence: CDR1 SGHAT, CDR2 FQNNGV. This CDR3 is CASSLVGGPTDTQYF. Here the CDR3 DNA reads TGTGCCAGCAGCTTGGTCGGGGGACCCACAGATACGCAGTATTTT.

In this sample, this clone turned up a few times. The chain couples TRBV4-1 to TRBJ1-6; possible D gene TRBD1, 5 bases. Trimming pared 7 bases from V and 7 bases from J, leaving 14 bases between. The length of the CDR3 is 14 residues. Germline V CDR1 and CDR2: MGHRA, YSYEKL. The DNA of the CDR3 is TGCGCCAGCAAAGGGTCGGGGGACAATTCACCCCTCCACTTT. Protein: CASKGSGDNSPLHF.

This chain connects TRBV6-5 to TRBJ2-7; perhaps TRBD2 as D (5 bases). Germline assignment: CDR1 MNHEY and CDR2 SVGAGI. The CDR3 has 13 residues. Between the trimmed V and J ends, which lost 6 bases and 3 bases, there was a span of 12 bases. CDR3 amino acids: CASSTGNNYEQYF. As DNA, the CDR3 is TGTGCCAGCAGCACCGGGAACAACTACGAGCAGTACTTC.

The CDR3 region has the DNA TGTGCCGGAGGACAGGGTAACACTGAAGCTTTCTTT. Translation: CAGGQGNTEAFF. This chain connects TRBV2 to TRBJ1-1, with 8 positions matching TRBD1. CDR3 length: 12 residues. The germline V gene encodes CDR1 SNHLY and CDR2 FYNNEI. With 11 bases clipped from V and 2 bases from J, the junction kept 4 bases outside the gene matches.

The chain is built from TRBV7-2 and TRBJ2-7, with 7 bases identical to TRBD2. The CDR3 length is 15 residues. Germline trimming cut 2 bases from V and 0 bases from J; bases unmatched to any gene: 4. CDR1 is SGHTA and CDR2 is FQGNSA in the germline V gene. CDR3 nucleotide sequence: TGTGCCAGCAGCTTAATCCGCGGGAGCTCCTACGAGCAGTACTTC. It is translated as CASSLIRGSSYEQYF.

The chain employs TRBV2 and TRBJ2-4; D may be TRBD1 (6 bases). From germline, CDR1 is SNHLY and CDR2 FYNNEI. CDR3 length equals 15 residues. The germline V and J ends were trimmed by 5 bases and 7 bases, with 18 bases remaining between them. The CDR3 loop reads CASSTQGGQMNIQYF. CDR3 sequence (DNA): TGTGCCAGCAGTACCCAAGGGGGACAAATGAACATTCAGTACTTC. Full variable domain (rest looked up from reference TRBV2 and TRBJ2-4): EPEVTQTPSHQVTQMGQEVILRCVPISNHLYFYWYRQILGQKVEFLVSFYNNEISEKSEIFDDQFSVERPDGSNFTLKIRSTKLEDSAMYFCASSTQGGQMNIQYFGAGTRLSVL.

The V call is TRBV7-9, the J call TRBJ1-4; tentative D call: TRBD1 (5 bases). The CDR3 is 14 residues long. V lost 4 bases to trimming and J lost 4 bases, with 10 bases between them. Germline V gene sequence: CDR1 SEHNR, CDR2 FQNEAQ (reference sequence). The CDR3 nucleotides are TGTGCCAGCAGCTCACAGGATATTAATGAAAAACTGTTTTTT. Translation gives CASSSQDINEKLFF.

The V gene is TRBV16, the J gene TRBJ1-1; D is unclear. The germline V gene has CDR1 KGHSY and CDR2 FQNENV. CDR3 length: 14 residues. V was clipped by 0 bases and J by 7 bases, with 12 bases between them. In DNA form, the CDR3 reads TGTGCCAGCAGCCAATCCGGGGAAGAGGGTGAAGCTTTCTTT. Residues: CASSQSGEEGEAFF.

CDR3 sequence: CASSYYVGQENTEAFF. The CDR3 coding sequence is TGTGCCAGCAGTTATTACGTCGGACAGGAGAACACTGAAGCTTTCTTT. V gene TRBV6-5 combines with J gene TRBJ1-1, with TRBD1 matching 7 bases. The germline V gene encodes CDR1 MNHEY and CDR2 SVGAGI. J lost 1 base, V lost 3 bases, and 8 bases had no gene match. The CDR3 length is 16 residues.

This clone occurred a few times. At the DNA level, this CDR3 is encoded by other sequences in the same sample as well. The chain joins TRBV18 to TRBJ2-1, with a tentative D call TRBD2 (6 bases). This CDR3 spans 15 amino acids. Between the trimmed V and J ends, which lost 2 bases and 0 bases, there was a span of 8 bases. CDR1 and CDR2 from the germline V gene are KGHSH and LQKENI. CDR3 sequence: CASSPAGSSYNEQFF. In DNA, the CDR3 is TGTGCCAGCTCACCAGCGGGGAGCTCCTACAATGAGCAGTTCTTC.

The rearrangement joins TRBV7-9 to TRBJ2-7; D gene ambiguous. The V and J ends lost 4 bases and 9 bases respectively, with 16 bases between them. This CDR3 has 13 residues. Germline loops: CDR1 SEHNR, CDR2 FQNEAQ (reference sequence). The CDR3 is CASSSVPPNGQYF. In nucleotides, the CDR3 is TGTGCCAGCAGCTCCGTCCCCCCTAACGGGCAGTACTTC.

CDR3 sequence reads: CATSDRPSGGRNTDTQYF. The CDR3 nucleotides are TGTGCCACCAGTGATCGTCCTAGCGGGGGGCGGAACACAGATACGCAGTATTTT. The gene calls are TRBV24-1 and TRBJ2-3; TRBD2 aligns across 11 bases. CDR1 and CDR2 from the germline V gene are KGHDR and SFDVKD. There are 18 residues in the CDR3. V lost 3 bases and J lost 2; bases outside the gene matches: 9.

The rearrangement uses TRBV19 and TRBJ2-5, with D possibly matching TRBD1 (6 bases). CDR3 length: 14 residues. The V gene's germline CDR1 is LNHDA and CDR2 SQIVND (reference sequence). The ends were cut back, 3 bases at V and 5 bases at J, with 13 bases in the middle. The chain's CDR3 is CASSIFYQGETQYF. The CDR3 nucleotides are TGTGCCAGTAGTATTTTCTACCAGGGGGAGACCCAGTACTTC.

This chain's CDR3 is CASSSVPSGANVLTF. Written as DNA, the CDR3 is TGTGCCAGCAGCTCGGTCCCGTCTGGGGCCAACGTCCTGACTTTC. The chain recombines TRBV9 with TRBJ2-6; D remains ambiguous. Germline-derived CDR1 and CDR2 are SGDLS and YYNGEE. This CDR3 has 15 amino acids. Deletions cut 4 bases from V and 1 base from J, with 9 bases between.

The V call is TRBV7-9, the J call TRBJ2-7; D might be TRBD2 (5 bases). Germline V gene lookup returns CDR1 SEHNR and CDR2 FQNEAQ (reference sequence). V shed 6 bases and J shed 2 bases, with 20 bases lying between them. This CDR3 has 16 amino acids. The CDR3, as DNA: TGTGCCAGCAGGCCCGTATACTCGGAGGACCCCTACGAGCAGTACTTC. This sequence encodes CASRPVYSEDPYEQYF.

The chain links TRBV4-1 to TRBJ2-5; 8 bases match TRBD1. V lost 7 bases to trimming and J lost 1 base; unmatched junction nucleotides: 8. The CDR3 sequence is 15 residues long. CDR1 and CDR2 (germline): MGHRA, YSYEKL. The chain's CDR3 is CASKLGGTGQETQYF. In DNA, the CDR3 is TGCGCCAGCAAGCTCGGAGGGACAGGCCAAGAGACCCAGTACTTC.

The chain links TRBV5-6 to TRBJ2-3; 11 nucleotides agree with TRBD2. The CDR3 consists of 15 residues. V was clipped by 2 bases and J by 6 bases; unmatched bases: 5. Germline V gene data show CDR1 as SGHDT and CDR2 as YYEEEE. CDR3: CASSFSSGGPDTQYF. In DNA form, the CDR3 reads TGTGCCAGCAGCTTCTCTAGCGGGGGGCCCGATACGCAGTATTTT.

The rearrangement links TRBV6-6 to TRBJ2-7; D possibly corresponds to TRBD1 (6 bases). Trimming removed 5 bases at V and 4 bases at J, with 15 bases between. Germline lookup yields CDR1 MNHNY and CDR2 SVGAGI (reference sequence). The CDR3 covers 14 residues. CDR3 sequence reads: CASSQGQSLYEQYF. The DNA of the CDR3 is TGTGCCAGCAGTCAAGGACAGTCTTTATACGAGCAGTACTTC.

This clone was seen just once. The rearrangement links TRBV29-1 to TRBJ1-2, with unresolved D. Looked up from germline, CDR1 is SQVTM and CDR2 is ANQGSEA. There are 13 residues in the CDR3. V gave up 8 bases and J gave up 4 bases, with 17 bases separating them. This CDR3 is CSSDPVDIYGYTF. CDR3 in DNA: TGCAGCTCCGATCCGGTAGATATCTATGGCTACACCTTC.

The sample holds one count of this clone. The chain couples TRBV29-1 to TRBJ1-4; D is undetermined. V lost 0 bases and J 7 bases, leaving 9 bases between the germline ends. The CDR3 extends over 13 amino acids. In germline, CDR1 is SQVTM, CDR2 ANQGSEA. CDR3 DNA: TGCAGCGTTGAAGATCCAGCGGTTGAAAAACTGTTTTTT. This codes for CSVEDPAVEKLFF.

CDR3 DNA sequence: TGTGCCAGCAGCTTAGTTGCGGGGGGCCGGGAGACCCAGTACTTC. Its translation is CASSLVAGGRETQYF. The J gene is TRBJ2-5, the V gene TRBV11-2; 8 bases map to TRBD2. Trimming at V came to 1 base and at J to 5 bases, leaving 6 bases not matched to a gene. The CDR3 loop spans 15 amino acids. CDR1 is SGHAT, CDR2 FQNNGV, per germline. Based on the CDR3 plus reference TRBV11-2 and TRBJ2-5, the full variable domain is EAGVAQSPRYKIIEKRQSVAFWCNPISGHATLYWYQQILGQGPKLLIQFQNNGVVDDSQLPKDRFSAERLKGVDSTLKIQPAKLEDSAVYLCASSLVAGGRETQYFGPGTRLLVL.